The entry below describes one T cell receptor beta chain. As yet, its antigen is unknown. In germline, CDR1 is MDHEN, CDR2 SYDVKM. Trimming cost V 4 bases and J 9 bases, with 7 bases left between them. This CDR3 spans 11 amino acids. This record comes from a study of beta chain features in type 1 diabetes. Study information: Examined across all samples were roughly 100 million sorted cells. Study-wide findings and caveats: Because the template was cDNA, high-expressing cells might be over-represented. It was among patients, rather than healthy donors, that naive, central memory and Treg TCRB repertoires appeared more similar.

What was sequenced were expressed TCRB transcripts, since all of the isolated RNA had been reverse transcribed. The repertoire was sequenced with immunoSEQ multiplex PCR; TCRdb's copy has only in-frame clones and lacks some. The sample shows nearly 250,000 clones, about 71% of them seen only once. Sequencing used naive CD4+ T cells from blood. The TCR sequence derives from a man aged 25-45 years in good health. V is TRBV28 and J is TRBJ2-1; no clear D gene. The CDR3: CASSYAGEQFF. The DNA for the CDR3 is TGTGCCAGCAGTTATGCTGGTGAGCAGTTCTTC.